Shown below are 25 T cell receptor beta chains from a single sample sequenced in a study of blood T cells in healthy people across ages. Primed by a sample-barcoded 5' primer and a J-beta primer mix, a second PCR proceeded for roughly 6 to 12 cycles. TCRdb re-called the 5' RACE reads with MiXCR, one entry per CDR3 protein. The sample yields around 670,000 distinct CDR3 sequences, roughly 31% seen once. The sample was blood. These receptors were obtained from a woman older than 75 in good health.

Ten or more counts support this clonotype. The CDR3 spells CASNGGTQETQYF. Written as DNA, the CDR3 is TGTGCCAGCAATGGCGGGACCCAAGAGACCCAGTACTTC. The chain joins TRBV28 to TRBJ2-5; D is possibly TRBD2 (6 bases). The V and J ends lost 7 bases and 1 base respectively, with 10 bases between them. Germline values: CDR1 MDHEN, CDR2 SYDVKM. This CDR3 has 13 amino acids.

The J gene is TRBJ2-4, the V gene TRBV14, with TRBD2 matching over 10 bases. This CDR3 is 16 amino acids long. CDR1 and CDR2 from the germline V gene are SGHDN and FVKESK. Trimming removed 3 bases from V and 9 bases from J; junction bases left unmatched: 11. The chain's CDR3 is CASSHRTSGGLSIQYF. For the CDR3, the DNA is TGTGCCAGCAGCCACCGGACTAGCGGAGGTTTATCCATTCAGTACTTC.

This clonotype appeared a few times. This chain joins TRBV30 and TRBJ1-1, with a weak D call TRBD1 (5 bases). The CDR3 runs 14 residues. Germline V gene sequence: CDR1 GTSNPN, CDR2 SVGIG (reference sequence). The V and J ends lost 0 bases and 1 base respectively, with 9 bases between them. The CDR3 DNA is TGTGCCTGGAGTGTTAAGGGGCGGAACACTGAAGCTTTCTTT. Translated: CAWSVKGRNTEAFF.

This chain links TRBV27 with TRBJ2-2; 7 bases map to TRBD1. The V gene's germline CDR1 is MNHEY and CDR2 SMNVEV (reference sequence). The ends lost 2 bases at V and 6 bases at J; junction bases unmatched: 6. The CDR3 is 15 residues long. The CDR3 here is CASSLQTGLAGELFF. The CDR3 nucleotides are TGTGCCAGCAGTTTACAGACAGGGTTGGCCGGGGAGCTGTTTTTT.

This chain uses TRBV7-9 with TRBJ2-7, with D possibly TRBD1 on 6 matching bases. V was pared by 1 base and J by 4 bases, with 11 bases between. Germline V gene sequence: CDR1 SEHNR, CDR2 FQNEAQ (reference sequence). CDR3 length equals 14 residues. Here the CDR3 DNA reads TGTGCCAGCAGCTTAGGGACAGTCGGGTACGAGCAGTACTTC. Encoded protein: CASSLGTVGYEQYF.

The V gene is TRBV7-9, the J gene TRBJ2-7; D is unresolved. Germline V lookup: CDR1 SEHNR, CDR2 FQNEAQ (reference sequence). V was pared by 5 bases and J by 3 bases, with 14 bases between. CDR3 size: 14 residues. The CDR3 nucleotides are TGTGCCAGCAGCCCGGACCCGCTACTCTACGAGCAGTACTTC. The encoded protein is CASSPDPLLYEQYF.

This chain links TRBV20-1 with TRBJ1-2; 10 bases fit TRBD1. V shed 8 bases, J shed 6 bases, and the junction held 9 bases outside the gene matches. The CDR3 contains 13 residues. Per germline, CDR1 DFQATT and CDR2 SNEGSKA (reference sequence). The CDR3 reads CSTADRGLDGYTF. The CDR3 nucleotides are TGCAGTACTGCCGACAGGGGGCTAGATGGCTACACCTTC.

Comments on this clonotype: A much larger clone lies one base from this, so it may be a read error. The chain links TRBV20-1 to TRBJ2-3; D assignment may be TRBD1 or TRBD2 (6 bases each). Germline CDR1 reads DFQATT; CDR2 reads SNEGSKA (reference sequence). This CDR3 has 14 amino acids. This CDR3 is CGAPRGPPTDTQYF. The CDR3 nucleotides read TGCGGTGCTCCCCGGGGGCCCCCCACAGATACGCAGTATTTT.

This clonotype was seen a few times. V gene TRBV2 combines with J gene TRBJ2-4; a possible D gene is TRBD2 (6 bases). The CDR3 loop spans 11 amino acids. Trimming took 6 bases from V and 13 from J, leaving 13 bases between them. Germline V gene data show CDR1 as SNHLY and CDR2 as FYNNEI. CDR3: CASSLMSGQYF. In DNA, the CDR3 is TGTGCCAGCAGCCTTATGAGCGGGCAGTACTTC. Full variable domain (outside the CDR3, taken from reference TRBV2 and TRBJ2-4): EPEVTQTPSHQVTQMGQEVILRCVPISNHLYFYWYRQILGQKVEFLVSFYNNEISEKSEIFDDQFSVERPDGSNFTLKIRSTKLEDSAMYFCASSLMSGQYFGAGTRLSVL.

This clonotype was found many times. The V call is TRBV18, the J call TRBJ2-3; 11 bases agree with TRBD1. The V gene's germline CDR1 is KGHSH and CDR2 LQKENI. The CDR3 sequence is 15 residues long. After removal of 3 bases from V and 3 bases from J, the junction contained 2 bases not matched to a gene. CDR3 region: CASSPWDRGTDTQYF. The CDR3 coding sequence is TGTGCCAGCTCACCTTGGGACAGGGGGACAGATACGCAGTATTTT. The whole variable domain, filled in from reference TRBV18 and TRBJ2-3, reads NAGVMQNPRHLVRRRGQEARLRCSPMKGHSHVYWYRQLPEEGLKFMVYLQKENIIDESGMPKERFSAEFPKEGPSILRIQQVVRGDSAAYFCASSPWDRGTDTQYFGPGTRLTVL.

This clonotype was observed at least ten times. The chain links TRBV3-1 to TRBJ1-2; D remains ambiguous. V was cut by 4 bases and J by 3 bases, with 3 bases left in between. The CDR3 spans 11 residues. CDR1 is LGHDT and CDR2 is YNNKEL in the germline V gene (reference sequence). CDR3 coding DNA: TGTGCCAGCAGCCTCCACTATGGCTACACCTTC. It specifies CASSLHYGYTF.

This clonotype was observed at least ten times. V is TRBV28 and J is TRBJ1-5; D might be TRBD1 (6 bases). This CDR3 is built from 15 residues. Trimming took 7 bases from V and 4 from J, leaving 17 bases between them. Germline V gene data show CDR1 as MDHEN and CDR2 as SYDVKM. CDR3 amino acids: CASISSLGQNQPQHF. Written as DNA, the CDR3 is TGTGCCAGCATCTCTTCCCTTGGACAGAATCAGCCCCAGCATTTT. Full variable domain (outside the CDR3, taken from reference TRBV28 and TRBJ1-5): DVKVTQSSRYLVKRTGEKVFLECVQDMDHENMFWYRQDPGLGLRLIYFSYDVKMKEKGDIPEGYSVSREKKERFSLILESASTNQTSMYLCASISSLGQNQPQHFGDGTRLSIL.

About this clonotype: This may be a read error, as it is one base from a much larger clone. The chain joins TRBV5-1 to TRBJ1-1; no reliable D call. Germline V lookup: CDR1 SGHRS, CDR2 YFSETQ. The ends were cut back, 4 bases at V and 4 bases at J, with 14 bases in the middle. The CDR3 has 14 amino acids. The DNA of the CDR3 is TGCGCCAGCAGCCCCAGGATCCCGAGCACTGAAGCTTTCTTT. It codes for CASSPRIPSTEAFF.

This clonotype has ten or more counts. The chain is built from TRBV7-2 and TRBJ1-2, with D perhaps TRBD1 (6 bases). CDR1 SGHTA and CDR2 FQGNSA come from the germline V gene. The CDR3 is 15 amino acids. V lost 5 bases and J lost 8, with 21 bases in between. This CDR3 is CASSPRAGVASGYTF. The CDR3 DNA follows: TGTGCCAGCAGCCCTAGGGCAGGGGTGGCGAGCGGCTACACCTTC.

This clonotype was picked up many times. The rearrangement joins TRBV5-6 to TRBJ2-3; 8 bases fit TRBD2. This CDR3 spans 15 amino acids. The J segment lost 4 bases and the V segment lost 2 bases, leaving 6 bases of the junction unmatched. CDR1 and CDR2 (germline): SGHDT, YYEEEE. For the CDR3, the DNA is TGTGCCAGCAGCTTCGCGGGGGGAGGTCCAGATACGCAGTATTTT. As protein: CASSFAGGGPDTQYF.

The chain carries TRBV11-2 and TRBJ2-4, with 7 bases matching TRBD1. CDR3 size: 15 residues. The germline V gene encodes CDR1 SGHAT and CDR2 FQNNGV. Unmatched junction bases numbered 3, after V lost 1 base and J lost 3 bases. The CDR3 DNA sequence: TGTGCCAGCAGCTTAGGACAGGGTGGCAAAAACATTCAGTACTTC. It translates to CASSLGQGGKNIQYF.

The chain combines TRBV6-2 or TRBV6-3 with TRBJ1-5; D gene unclear. The CDR3 covers 14 residues. Germline loops: CDR1 MNHEY, CDR2 SVGEGT. Trimming shortened V by 5 bases and J by 5 bases, and 13 bases separated the two germline ends. CDR3 bases: TGTGCCAGCAGTACCCCGCGCAGATATCAGCCCCAGCATTTT. As protein: CASSTPRRYQPQHF.

In this sample, this clonotype turned up many times. The CDR3 loop reads CAIEGTDRVGNEQFF. The DNA for the CDR3 is TGTGCCATCGAGGGAACGGACAGGGTCGGCAATGAGCAGTTCTTC. The chain links TRBV10-3 to TRBJ2-1, with TRBD1 identical over 8 bases. The germline CDR1 and CDR2 sequences are ENHRY and SYGVKD. The CDR3 spans 15 residues. The J segment lost 6 bases and the V segment lost 8 bases, leaving 12 bases of the junction unmatched.

The table lists this clonotype with a few counts. The rearrangement uses TRBV25-1 and TRBJ1-4; no clear D. Germline CDR1 reads MGHDK; CDR2 reads SYGVNS. This CDR3 has 11 amino acids. V shed 2 bases and J shed 12 bases, with 7 bases lying between them. Written as DNA, the CDR3 is TGTGCCAGCAGTGAAAGGTGGGAACTGTTTTTT. Translated, it gives CASSERWELFF.

V and J are TRBV7-6 and TRBJ1-1, with unresolved D. CDR1 SGHVS and CDR2 FNYEAQ come from the germline V gene. There are 15 residues in the CDR3. Deletions cut 5 bases from V and 4 bases from J, with 17 bases between. In DNA, the CDR3 is TGTGCCAGCAGCCTTGGACGGGAAGCAAGCACTGAAGCTTTCTTT. Translation: CASSLGREASTEAFF.

With regard to this clonotype: This could be a read error, since a much larger clone is one nucleotide away. The chain employs TRBV4-1 and TRBJ1-1; D is undetermined. From germline, CDR1 is MGHRA and CDR2 YSYEKL. This CDR3 has 16 amino acids. V was pared by 1 base and J by 0 bases, with 12 bases between. CDR3 sequence: CASSQGLNSLNTEAFF. The CDR3 DNA reads TGCGCCAGCAGCCAAGGGCTAAACAGCCTGAACACTGAAGCTTTCTTT.

This clonotype has ten or more counts. This chain uses TRBV7-2 with TRBJ2-7, with TRBD2 matching 10 bases. CDR1 and CDR2 from the germline V gene are SGHTA and FQGNSA. J was trimmed by 0 bases and V by 5 bases; bases with no gene match: 4. The CDR3 totals 15 residues. The CDR3 DNA is TGTGCCAGCAGCACCCAGCGGGGGGGCTCCTACGAGCAGTACTTC. Residues: CASSTQRGGSYEQYF.

In the case of this clonotype: This may stem from a read error, because a much larger clone lies one nucleotide away. The chain uses TRBV10-3 and TRBJ2-5, with 11 positions matching TRBD2. In germline, CDR1 is ENHRY, CDR2 SYGVKD. With V trimmed by 6 bases and J by 11 bases, 11 bases remained unmatched. There are 14 residues in the CDR3. DNA of the CDR3: TGTGCCATCAGAACCCCTAGCGGGGGGAATGAGCAGTACTTC. It yields the protein CAIRTPSGGNEQYF.

This clonotype was observed many times. J is TRBJ2-5 and V is TRBV27; perhaps TRBD2 as D (6 bases). Per the germline V gene, CDR1 is MNHEY and CDR2 is SMNVEV (reference sequence). This CDR3 has 13 residues. Trimming stripped 5 bases from V and 5 bases from J, with 12 bases between. CDR3 bases: TGTGCCAGCAGTGGTATGGGGAGGGAGACCCAGTACTTC. Amino acid sequence: CASSGMGRETQYF.

This chain links TRBV28 with TRBJ1-5, with D tentatively TRBD1 (6 bases). The CDR3 spans 16 residues. Germline V gives CDR1 MDHEN, CDR2 SYDVKM. V shed 6 bases and J shed 1 base, with 16 bases lying between them. The CDR3 here is CASSSPGAWSNQPQHF. CDR3 DNA: TGTGCCAGCAGCTCCCCAGGGGCTTGGAGCAATCAGCCCCAGCATTTT.